Below are 28 T cell receptor beta chains sequenced from a single sample in a study of blood T cell repertoires in COVID-19. Using immunoSEQ multiplex PCR, the repertoire was profiled, and TCRdb retains in-frame clones only, with some absent. Among roughly 74,000 clones listed, 84% were seen once. The sample consisted of peripheral blood. These receptors all come from a man between 70 and 80 years old with acute or convalescent COVID-19.

The chain is built from TRBV28 and TRBJ1-2; TRBD1 aligns across 7 bases. Germline V gene data show CDR1 as MDHEN and CDR2 as SYDVKM. With 6 bases clipped from V and 2 bases from J, the junction kept 12 bases outside the gene matches. This CDR3 has 16 residues. DNA for the CDR3: TGTGCCAGCAGAGTTTCAGGGGGACTAGCCAACTATGGCTACACCTTC. Translated: CASRVSGGLANYGYTF.

The chain is built from TRBV6-5 and TRBJ1-1, with D possibly being TRBD1 (6 bases). The germline gives CDR1 MNHEY, CDR2 SVGAGI. V was shortened by 6 bases and J by 1 base, with 15 bases between the two germline ends. The CDR3 is 15 amino acids. For the CDR3, the DNA is TGTGCCAGCAGCCATTTGGGGGGGGCGAACACTGAAGCTTTCTTT. Protein sequence: CASSHLGGANTEAFF.

V gene TRBV19 combines with J gene TRBJ1-4, with TRBD1 matching over 9 bases. Germline V gene lookup returns CDR1 LNHDA and CDR2 SQIVND (reference sequence). This CDR3 region has 17 residues. V shed 6 bases and J 1 base; nucleotides not matched to a gene: 9. CDR3 sequence reads: CASRPPGTGKTNEKLFF. The DNA of the CDR3 is TGTGCCAGTAGGCCCCCCGGGACAGGGAAAACTAATGAAAAACTGTTTTTT. The full variable domain, rest sourced from reference TRBV19 and TRBJ1-4, is DGGITQSPKYLFRKEGQNVTLSCEQNLNHDAMYWYRQDPGQGLRLIYYSQIVNDFQKGDIAEGYSVSREKKESFPLTVTSAQKNPTAFYLCASRPPGTGKTNEKLFFGSGTQLSVL.

This CDR3 is CASSPGADSLIGPQHF. In DNA, the CDR3 is TGTGCCAGCTCACCAGGGGCAGACTCTCTCATTGGGCCCCAGCATTTT. This chain connects TRBV18 to TRBJ1-5; tentatively, D is TRBD1 (5 bases). Trimming shortened V by 2 bases and J by 9 bases, and 20 bases separated the two germline ends. The CDR3 runs to 16 residues. The germline gives CDR1 KGHSH, CDR2 LQKENI.

This chain connects TRBV5-4 to TRBJ2-7; 9 bases map to TRBD1. The CDR3 runs 13 residues. Germline V gene sequence: CDR1 SGHNT, CDR2 YYREEE (reference sequence). J lost 6 bases, V lost 4 bases, and 5 bases had no gene match. The CDR3 coding sequence is TGTGCCAGCAGCGCGACAGGGGGGCGCGAGCAGTACTTC. Translating it yields CASSATGGREQYF.

The gene calls are TRBV12-5 and TRBJ2-7; 9 bases align to TRBD1. The CDR3 is made up of 15 amino acids. Germline V gene sequence: CDR1 LGHNT, CDR2 FRNRAP. V trimming: 3 bases; J trimming: 3 bases; junction bases outside the gene matches: 6. CDR3 sequence (DNA): TGTGCTAGTGGTTTCCCCCGGGACAGGGTCTACGAGCAGTACTTC. Translating it yields CASGFPRDRVYEQYF.

The chain combines TRBV2 with TRBJ1-5; 7 nucleotides agree with TRBD1. This CDR3 has 12 amino acids. J gave up 9 bases and V 5 bases, and 4 bases lay outside the gene matches. Germline V gives CDR1 SNHLY, CDR2 FYNNEI. The CDR3 spells CASSNQGGPQHF. CDR3 nucleotides: TGTGCCAGCAGTAACCAGGGGGGGCCCCAGCATTTT.

The chain has TRBV29-1 and TRBJ1-5; no clear D gene. Trimming pared 7 bases from V and 1 base from J, leaving 11 bases between. The CDR3 spans 13 residues. Germline CDR1 SQVTM, CDR2 ANQGSEA. Here the CDR3 reads CSGGGGSNQPQHF. The CDR3 bases are TGCAGCGGGGGAGGAGGGAGCAATCAGCCCCAGCATTTT.

The V gene is TRBV2, the J gene TRBJ2-2, with 8 bases identical to TRBD2. The CDR3 extends over 15 amino acids. Germline V CDR1 and CDR2: SNHLY, FYNNEI. V was clipped by 6 bases and J by 7 bases; unmatched bases: 10. The CDR3 nucleotides are TGTGCCAGCAGAGCGGGAGTACGATCTGGCGGGGAGCTGTTTTTT. It specifies CASRAGVRSGGELFF.

The J gene is TRBJ2-1, the V gene TRBV28; 7 bases agree with TRBD2. V trimming: 5 bases; J trimming: 8 bases; junction bases outside the gene matches: 15. CDR1 and CDR2 (germline): MDHEN, SYDVKM. The CDR3 extends over 16 amino acids. DNA of the CDR3: TGTGCCAGCAGTCCCCAGCAGCTAGCGGCGAGGGATGAGCAGTTCTTC. This translates into CASSPQQLAARDEQFF.

This clone was seen only once. This chain joins TRBV5-4 and TRBJ2-5; TRBD1 might be the D (5 bases). Germline CDR1 and CDR2: SGHNT and YYREEE (reference sequence). The CDR3 sequence is 14 residues long. Trimming stripped 4 bases from V and 6 bases from J, with 16 bases between. CDR3 DNA: TGTGCCAGCAGCCCTGAGCGCCAGGGAAAGACCCAGTACTTC. Protein sequence: CASSPERQGKTQYF. The full variable domain, its missing parts supplied by reference TRBV5-4 and TRBJ2-5, is ETGVTQSPTHLIKTRGQQVTLRCSSQSGHNTVSWYQQALGQGPQFIFQYYREEENGRGNFPPRFSGLQFPNYSSELNVNALELDDSALYLCASSPERQGKTQYFGPGTRLLVL.

The chain joins TRBV7-6 to TRBJ1-1; D remains ambiguous. The germline V gene encodes CDR1 SGHVS and CDR2 FNYEAQ. Trimming took 5 bases from V and 7 from J, leaving 20 bases between them. This CDR3 region has 15 residues. The CDR3 loop reads CASSPFTVGNSEAFF. The CDR3 nucleotides are TGTGCCAGCAGCCCCTTCACTGTCGGGAATAGTGAAGCTTTCTTT.

In its sample, this clone was seen once. V and J are TRBV18 and TRBJ1-1, with D possibly matching TRBD1 (5 bases). CDR3 length: 16 residues. The ends were cut back, 1 base at V and 5 bases at J, with 17 bases in the middle. Germline-derived CDR1 and CDR2 are KGHSH and LQKENI. The CDR3 DNA reads as TGTGCCAGCTCACCACAGGGGCCCGGGAGTGTTACTGAAGCTTTCTTT. Translation: CASSPQGPGSVTEAFF.

The chain carries TRBV5-1 and TRBJ2-7; 8 bases align to TRBD2. The CDR3 totals 15 residues. Unmatched junction bases numbered 6, after V lost 4 bases and J lost 0 bases. Per the germline V gene, CDR1 is SGHRS and CDR2 is YFSETQ. The CDR3 DNA is TGCGCCAGCAGCCCGGCGGGGGGCAGCTCCTACGAGCAGTACTTC. It codes for CASSPAGGSSYEQYF.

This clone appeared once. V usage is TRBV5-6 and J usage is TRBJ2-7, with 10 nucleotides matching TRBD1. The trim removed 4 bases at V and 3 bases at J, leaving 10 bases unmatched. The length of the CDR3 is 16 residues. Germline assignment: CDR1 SGHDT and CDR2 YYEEEE. The CDR3 DNA reads as TGTGCCAGCAGCCCCTTCGACAGGGGGCCTTTCTACGAGCAGTACTTC. It yields the protein CASSPFDRGPFYEQYF.

The CDR3 bases are TGTGCCAGCAGCGGCGGCACGGTAGGTGGCACTGAAGCTTTCTTT. The encoded protein is CASSGGTVGGTEAFF. The rearrangement links TRBV9 to TRBJ1-1; D ambiguous. The CDR3 runs to 15 residues. Trimming pared 3 bases from V and 4 bases from J, leaving 16 bases between. The germline gives CDR1 SGDLS, CDR2 YYNGEE.

V usage is TRBV19 and J usage is TRBJ2-1, with TRBD1 identical over 11 bases. Germline loops: CDR1 LNHDA, CDR2 SQIVND (reference sequence). CDR3 length: 13 residues. V lost 4 bases to trimming and J lost 7 bases; unmatched junction nucleotides: 0. The CDR3 reads CASSRDRGNEQFF. The DNA of the CDR3 is TGTGCCAGTAGTAGGGACAGGGGGAATGAGCAGTTCTTC.

This chain links TRBV19 with TRBJ1-2, with D perhaps TRBD1 (6 bases). This CDR3 has 12 residues. Germline V gene data show CDR1 as LNHDA and CDR2 as SQIVND (reference sequence). Trimming stripped 10 bases from V and 5 bases from J, with 14 bases between. CDR3: CAISDSPYGYTF. The CDR3 DNA follows: TGTGCCATATCGGACAGCCCGTATGGCTACACCTTC.

The chain uses TRBV12-3 or TRBV12-4 and TRBJ1-2; 9 nucleotides agree with TRBD1. There are 13 residues in the CDR3. After removal of 6 bases from V and 7 bases from J, the junction contained 6 bases not matched to a gene. In DNA form, the CDR3 reads TGTGCCAGCAGGCCGACAGGGGGGCCTGGCTACACCTTC. This codes for CASRPTGGPGYTF.

The rearrangement links TRBV27 to TRBJ1-1; no reliable D call. The CDR3 extends over 15 amino acids. The germline V gene has CDR1 MNHEY and CDR2 SMNVEV (reference sequence). Between the trimmed V and J ends, which lost 7 bases and 0 bases, there was a span of 15 bases. The CDR3 spells CASKVREIMNTEAFF. CDR3 coding DNA: TGTGCCAGCAAAGTCCGGGAGATCATGAACACTGAAGCTTTCTTT.

The sample holds a few counts of this clone. The chain employs TRBV7-3 and TRBJ1-1; the match to TRBD1 covers 7 bases. In germline, CDR1 is SGHTA, CDR2 FQGTGA. This CDR3 has 14 amino acids. With 4 bases clipped from V and 3 bases from J, the junction kept 5 bases outside the gene matches. The CDR3 is CASSSLDRDTEAFF. The CDR3 DNA is TGTGCCAGCAGCTCACTAGACAGGGACACTGAAGCTTTCTTT.

This chain uses TRBV11-2 with TRBJ1-2, with 9 nucleotides matching TRBD1. CDR3 length: 13 amino acids. Germline trimming cut 3 bases from V and 10 bases from J; bases unmatched to any gene: 6. Germline V gene sequence: CDR1 SGHAT, CDR2 FQNNGV. The CDR3 loop is CASSLDRGPPYTF. The CDR3 region has the DNA TGTGCCAGCAGCTTGGACAGGGGTCCCCCCTACACCTTC.

This sequence joins TRBV6-5 and TRBJ1-1; D might be TRBD1 (6 bases). The germline V gene encodes CDR1 MNHEY and CDR2 SVGAGI. The CDR3 is made up of 15 amino acids. The V end was cut by 7 bases, the J end by 4 bases, with 19 bases between. The CDR3 DNA reads as TGTGCCAGCATCCGAGGGGGGGCGTCTATCACTGAAGCTTTCTTT. Translated: CASIRGGASITEAFF.

The table lists this clone with a count of one. The chain carries TRBV7-2 and TRBJ2-3, with D perhaps matching TRBD2 (5 bases). CDR3 size: 15 residues. The V gene's germline CDR1 is SGHTA and CDR2 FQGNSA. Deletions cut 5 bases from V and 0 bases from J, with 12 bases between. The CDR3 sequence: CASSPYLASTDTQYF. CDR3 coding DNA: TGTGCCAGCAGCCCCTACCTAGCTAGCACAGATACGCAGTATTTT.

This chain uses TRBV7-3 with TRBJ2-7; perhaps TRBD2 as D (5 bases). Trimming removed 5 bases at V and 2 bases at J, with 10 bases between. This CDR3 comprises 13 residues. Germline values: CDR1 SGHTA, CDR2 FQGTGA. Here the CDR3 reads CASSRDLTYEQYF. CDR3 DNA: TGTGCCAGCAGCCGGGATTTAACCTACGAGCAGTACTTC.

This clone was recorded a few times. This chain links TRBV7-8 with TRBJ2-1; TRBD2 might be the D (6 bases). The V gene's germline CDR1 is SGHVS and CDR2 FQNEAQ. Trimming took 3 bases from V and 4 from J, leaving 10 bases between them. CDR3 length: 14 amino acids. CDR3 loop: CASSFPGLYNEQFF. The DNA of the CDR3 is TGTGCCAGCAGCTTCCCCGGACTATACAATGAGCAGTTCTTC. Full variable domain (outside the CDR3, taken from reference TRBV7-8 and TRBJ2-1): GAGVSQSPRYKVAKRGQDVALRCDPISGHVSLFWYQQALGQGPEFLTYFQNEAQLDKSGLPSDRFFAERPEGSVSTLKIQRTQQEDSAVYLCASSFPGLYNEQFFGPGTRLTVL.

This clone came up once. The V call is TRBV21-1, the J call TRBJ2-7; the table's D gene call, TRBD1, was not cross checked with the DNA. TRBV21-1 is shown as a pseudogene. This CDR3 has 14 amino acids. The CDR3 sequence is CASSKQGSSYEQYF. The CDR3 DNA reads as TGTGCCAGCAGCAAACAGGGGAGCTCCTACGAGCAGTACTTC.

This chain joins TRBV28 and TRBJ1-5; D is perhaps TRBD1 (6 bases). In germline, CDR1 is MDHEN, CDR2 SYDVKM. V was shortened by 6 bases and J by 3 bases, with 12 bases between the two germline ends. The CDR3 is 14 amino acids. The CDR3 protein is CASSRTANNQPQHF. The DNA of the CDR3 is TGTGCCAGCAGCAGGACAGCCAACAATCAGCCCCAGCATTTT. The entire variable domain, with the rest obtained from reference TRBV28 and TRBJ1-5, is as follows: DVKVTQSSRYLVKRTGEKVFLECVQDMDHENMFWYRQDPGLGLRLIYFSYDVKMKEKGDIPEGYSVSREKKERFSLILESASTNQTSMYLCASSRTANNQPQHFGDGTRLSIL.